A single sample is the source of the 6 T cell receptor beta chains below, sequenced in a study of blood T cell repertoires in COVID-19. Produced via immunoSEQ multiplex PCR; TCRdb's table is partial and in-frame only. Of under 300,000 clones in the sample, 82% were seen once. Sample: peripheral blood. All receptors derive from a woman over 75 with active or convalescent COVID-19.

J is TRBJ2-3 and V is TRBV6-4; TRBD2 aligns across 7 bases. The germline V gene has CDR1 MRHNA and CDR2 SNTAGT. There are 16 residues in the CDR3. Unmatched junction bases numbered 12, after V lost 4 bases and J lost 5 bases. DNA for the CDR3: TGTGCCAGCAGTGCCTGGGACTACCTCGCAGGAGATACGCAGTATTTT. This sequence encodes CASSAWDYLAGDTQYF.

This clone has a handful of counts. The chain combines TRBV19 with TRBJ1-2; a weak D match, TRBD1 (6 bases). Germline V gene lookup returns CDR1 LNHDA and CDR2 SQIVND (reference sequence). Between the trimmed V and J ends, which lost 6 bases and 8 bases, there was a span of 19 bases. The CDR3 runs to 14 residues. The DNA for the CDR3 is TGTGCCAGTAGCCTCGGGGACACCCCGAGAGGCTACACCTTC. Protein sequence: CASSLGDTPRGYTF.

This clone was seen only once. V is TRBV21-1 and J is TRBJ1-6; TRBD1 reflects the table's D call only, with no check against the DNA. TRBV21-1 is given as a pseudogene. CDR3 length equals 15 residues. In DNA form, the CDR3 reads TGTGCCAGCAGCAAAGAACCAGGGAAAGAGTCACCCCTCCACTTT. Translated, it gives CASSKEPGKESPLHF.

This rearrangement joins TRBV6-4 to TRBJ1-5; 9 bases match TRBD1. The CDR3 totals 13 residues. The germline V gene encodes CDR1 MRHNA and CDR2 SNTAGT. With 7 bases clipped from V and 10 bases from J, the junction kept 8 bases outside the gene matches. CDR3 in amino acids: CASTRQGGLPQHF. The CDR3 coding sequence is TGTGCCAGCACTAGACAGGGGGGTTTACCCCAGCATTTT.

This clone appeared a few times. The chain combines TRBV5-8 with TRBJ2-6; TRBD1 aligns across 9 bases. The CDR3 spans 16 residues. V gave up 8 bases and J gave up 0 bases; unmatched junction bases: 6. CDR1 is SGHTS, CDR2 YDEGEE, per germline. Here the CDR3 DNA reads TGTGCCAGTACGGGACAGGGTACCTCTGGGGCCAACGTCCTGACTTTC. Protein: CASTGQGTSGANVLTF.

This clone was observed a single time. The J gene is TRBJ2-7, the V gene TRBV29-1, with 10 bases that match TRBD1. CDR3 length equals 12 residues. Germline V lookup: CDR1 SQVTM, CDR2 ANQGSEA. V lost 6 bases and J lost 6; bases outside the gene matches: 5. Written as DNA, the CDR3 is TGCAGCGTCGAGGGACAGGGGAGCGAGCAGTACTTC. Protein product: CSVEGQGSEQYF.